This T cell receptor beta chain was documented in a study of identical twins. Study-wide findings and caveats: Abundant beta clonotypes from cord blood had fewer insertions, unlike memory repertoires, which showed none. Compared with unrelated sharing, twin-shared out-of-frame alpha sequences had more low-probability sequences.

All donors were healthy, and all were Caucasian. TCRdb used MiXCR to reprocess the 5' RACE reads, holding one entry per CDR3 protein. The sample has some 710,000 distinct CDR3 sequences, 5.5% to 6.5% seen once; the top ten hold 1.5% to 2%. V shed 2 bases and J shed 1 base, with 9 bases lying between them. Per germline, CDR1 MNHEY and CDR2 SVGEGT. CDR3 size: 16 residues. In the case of this clonotype: Its antigen remains unknown.

The receptor was isolated from a young man in good health. The sequenced material came from naive T cells sorted from blood. The chain is built from TRBV6-2 or TRBV6-3 and TRBJ2-6; D is unresolved. The DNA of the CDR3 is TGTGCCAGCAGTTACAGCTTCGGGTCTGGGGCCAACGTCCTGACTTTC. Translated: CASSYSFGSGANVLTF.